This T cell receptor beta chain was captured in a study of T-cell reconstitution after alpha-beta-depleted transplantation in children. Study findings and constraints: Surviving recipient T cells and thymic progenitors accounted for the high day-60 TCRbeta diversity observed in some patients. T-cell counts and diversity at one year following transplant were attributed mainly to newly produced T cells. In patients about two months after transplant, alpha-beta T cells reportedly arose from several hundred expanded graft clones.

Trimming removed 2 bases at V and 0 bases at J, with 15 bases between. Germline CDR1 reads DFQATT; CDR2 reads SNEGSKA (reference sequence). The CDR3 sequence is 16 residues long. The authors prepared the TCRbeta library with unique molecular identifiers. TCRdb re-called the PCR reads through MiXCR, storing one row per CDR3 protein. The table has some 550,000 distinct CDR3 sequences, roughly 23% seen once. This clonotype occurred many times. Its antigen remains unknown. This chain joins TRBV20-1 and TRBJ2-3, with a weak D call TRBD1 (6 bases). The clonotype comes from a boy under three years old who had a stem cell transplant for acute myeloid leukemia, so the T cells may come from the graft donor. The sample consisted of PBMCs, mostly from graft donor cells, taken 360 days after TCRalphabeta/CD19-depleted stem cell transplant. This CDR3 reads CSARYGQPFSTDTQYF. DNA of the CDR3: TGCAGTGCTAGATACGGACAGCCTTTTAGCACAGATACGCAGTATTTT.